The next 16 T cell receptor beta chains were all read from a single sample in a study of technical replicates of blood from a handful of donors. Repertoires were generated with immunoSEQ multiplex PCR, while TCRdb's copy carries only in-frame clones and drops some. The sample has nearly 80,000 clones, 85% to 95% seen once. The sample taken for sequencing was T cells isolated from PBMCs. Receptor source: a human donor in good health.

The chain is built from TRBV5-1 and TRBJ2-1, with TRBD1 identical over 7 bases. Trimming at V came to 2 bases and at J to 7 bases, leaving 3 bases not matched to a gene. Germline CDR1 is SGHRS and CDR2 is YFSETQ. The CDR3 runs to 13 residues. Written as DNA, the CDR3 is TGCGCCAGCAGCTTTGGACAGGTTAATGAGCAGTTCTTC. This encodes CASSFGQVNEQFF. Together with reference TRBV5-1 and TRBJ2-1, the CDR3 gives the full variable domain: KAGVTQTPRYLIKTRGQQVTLSCSPISGHRSVSWYQQTPGQGLQFLFEYFSETQRNKGNFPGRFSGRQFSNSRSEMNVSTLELGDSALYLCASSFGQVNEQFFGPGTRLTVL.

The V call is TRBV7-6, the J call TRBJ2-3, with 10 nucleotides matching TRBD2. V lost 1 base, J lost 2 bases, and 9 bases stayed unmatched. The V gene's germline CDR1 is SGHVS and CDR2 FNYEAQ. This CDR3 spans 18 amino acids. This CDR3 is CASSLDEASGRSTDTQYF. For the CDR3, the DNA is TGTGCCAGCAGCTTAGACGAGGCTAGCGGGAGATCCACAGATACGCAGTATTTT. Supplemented by reference TRBV7-6 and TRBJ2-3, the full variable domain reads GAGVSQSPRYKVTKRGQDVALRCDPISGHVSLYWYRQALGQGPEFLTYFNYEAQQDKSGLPNDRFSAERPEGSISTLTIQRTEQRDSAMYRCASSLDEASGRSTDTQYFGPGTRLTVL.

The rearrangement links TRBV9 to TRBJ2-5, with 7 bases matching TRBD2. V dropped 2 bases and J dropped 11; count of bases not matched to a gene: 3. The CDR3 covers 11 residues. Per germline, CDR1 SGDLS and CDR2 YYNGEE. CDR3 residues: CASSVGGTQYF. CDR3 coding DNA: TGTGCCAGCAGCGTGGGGGGGACTCAGTACTTC.

The genes are TRBV19 and TRBJ2-2; possible D gene TRBD2, 6 bases. V lost 8 bases to trimming and J lost 6 bases, with 16 bases between them. Germline CDR1 LNHDA, CDR2 SQIVND (reference sequence). This CDR3 has 14 residues. This CDR3 reads CASRAGPGAGELFF. CDR3 in DNA: TGTGCCAGTCGGGCGGGGCCTGGGGCCGGGGAGCTGTTTTTT.

The chain is built from TRBV19 and TRBJ2-7; 13 bases are shared with TRBD2. Germline V gene sequence: CDR1 LNHDA, CDR2 SQIVND (reference sequence). The trim removed 5 bases at V and 4 bases at J, leaving 5 bases unmatched. This CDR3 is 15 amino acids long. The CDR3 coding sequence is TGTGCCAGTAGTCCCCGACTAGCGGGAGGTTACGAGCAGTACTTC. It yields the protein CASSPRLAGGYEQYF.

V is TRBV7-8 and J is TRBJ2-3, with a tentative D call TRBD2 (6 bases). CDR1 SGHVS and CDR2 FQNEAQ come from the germline V gene. This CDR3 is 16 amino acids long. V gave up 5 bases and J gave up 3 bases, with 18 bases separating them. The CDR3 region is CASSLRDGRVTDTQYF. The DNA for the CDR3 is TGTGCCAGCAGCCTGAGGGACGGGAGAGTGACAGATACGCAGTATTTT.

The chain combines TRBV27 with TRBJ2-5; TRBD1 agrees at 7 bases. The junction had 4 bases not matched to a gene; V was cut back by 8 bases and J by 4 bases. CDR1 and CDR2 from the germline V gene are MNHEY and SMNVEV (reference sequence). The CDR3 runs to 12 residues. As DNA, the CDR3 is TGTGCCAGCCGAGGGACAGTAGAGACCCAGTACTTC. It encodes CASRGTVETQYF.

The CDR3 bases are TGTGCCAGCAGGAGACAGGGGGCTTCAAACACTGAAGCTTTCTTT. Translating it yields CASRRQGASNTEAFF. The chain uses TRBV6-4 and TRBJ1-1, with TRBD1 matching 10 bases. The germline V gene encodes CDR1 MRHNA and CDR2 SNTAGT. This CDR3 is 15 amino acids long. The ends lost 6 bases at V and 2 bases at J; junction bases unmatched: 6.

CDR3 residues: CASESQGVSLYQPQHF. The CDR3, as DNA: TGTGCCAGCGAATCCCAGGGGGTGAGTCTTTATCAGCCCCAGCATTTT. The chain combines TRBV19 with TRBJ1-5, with 7 bases that match TRBD1. J gave up 5 bases and V 9 bases, and 16 bases lay outside the gene matches. Germline CDR1 LNHDA, CDR2 SQIVND (reference sequence). The CDR3 length is 16 residues.

The V and J genes are TRBV5-1 and TRBJ1-1, with D unresolved. Germline V gene lookup returns CDR1 SGHRS and CDR2 YFSETQ. The CDR3 consists of 12 residues. V was pared by 2 bases and J by 3 bases, with 5 bases between. CDR3 region: CASSLSDTEAFF. The CDR3 coding sequence is TGCGCCAGCAGCTTATCGGACACTGAAGCTTTCTTT. The full variable domain, with the rest looked up from reference TRBV5-1 and TRBJ1-1, is KAGVTQTPRYLIKTRGQQVTLSCSPISGHRSVSWYQQTPGQGLQFLFEYFSETQRNKGNFPGRFSGRQFSNSRSEMNVSTLELGDSALYLCASSLSDTEAFFGQGTRLTVV.

The chain joins TRBV27 to TRBJ2-6; D is perhaps TRBD1 (5 bases). Germline V gene data show CDR1 as MNHEY and CDR2 as SMNVEV (reference sequence). The CDR3 spans 14 residues. Trimming took off 0 bases at V and 10 bases at J, with 10 bases between the two ends. CDR3 residues: CASSLSTEGNVLTF. The CDR3 DNA reads as TGTGCCAGCAGTTTATCGACAGAAGGAAACGTCCTGACTTTC.

This chain connects TRBV5-1 to TRBJ2-3, with 8 bases lining up with TRBD2. Trimming removed 0 bases from V and 5 bases from J; junction bases left unmatched: 8. This CDR3 has 16 residues. Germline V gene data show CDR1 as SGHRS and CDR2 as YFSETQ. The CDR3 nucleotides are TGCGCCAGCAGCTTGGGACTAGCGCTAGGGGAAGATACGCAGTATTTT. It translates to CASSLGLALGEDTQYF.

This clone was found once. The chain uses TRBV9 and TRBJ2-5; 10 bases line up with TRBD2. The CDR3 runs to 15 residues. Trimming cost V 4 bases and J 5 bases; bases outside gene matches: 8. Germline CDR1 reads SGDLS; CDR2 reads YYNGEE. CDR3 region: CASSPRGTSVETQYF. CDR3 DNA sequence: TGTGCCAGCAGCCCTCGAGGGACTAGCGTGGAGACCCAGTACTTC.

As concerns this clone: Sequence at one end of the junction differs from germline and may be a read error. The gene calls are TRBV6-4 and TRBJ2-7; 7 positions agree with TRBD2. From germline, CDR1 is MRHNA and CDR2 SNTAGT. CDR3 length: 14 residues. The CDR3 loop reads CASSDFIPGTTFFF. The CDR3 coding sequence is TGTGCCAGCAGTGACTTCATACCCGGGACTACCTTTTTCTTC.

The rearrangement uses TRBV2 and TRBJ2-5, with 10 bases that match TRBD1. Trimming removed 7 bases from V and 4 bases from J; junction bases left unmatched: 6. Germline V gene lookup returns CDR1 SNHLY and CDR2 FYNNEI. The CDR3 has 14 residues. The CDR3 reads CASTRQGAGETQYF. Here the CDR3 DNA reads TGTGCCAGCACTAGACAGGGGGCAGGAGAGACCCAGTACTTC.

The chain has TRBV21-1 and TRBJ1-5; TRBD1, the table's D call, lacks a check against the DNA. TRBV21-1 is assigned pseudogene status. The CDR3 extends over 12 amino acids. The CDR3, as DNA: TGTGCCAGCATGGGGGCAGAACAGCCCCAGCATTTT. This codes for CASMGAEQPQHF.